This T cell receptor beta chain was sequenced for a study of blood T cells in healthy people across ages. Study outcomes and limitations: It was held that diversity estimates obtained from one million T cells represented underestimates.

Russia was home to the donors, healthy Caucasian individuals aged roughly 6 to 95. Alongside a J-beta primer mix, a sample-barcoded 5' primer served in a second PCR lasting about 7 to 11 cycles. One entry per CDR3 protein results from TCRdb running MiXCR on the 5' RACE reads. The profile shows some 1,500,000 distinct CDR3 sequences, approximately 39% of them singletons. Concerning this clonotype itself: The antigen is not known.

Trimming removed 6 bases from V and 8 bases from J; junction bases left unmatched: 14. The CDR3 sequence is 15 residues long. Germline CDR1 MDHEN, CDR2 SYDVKM. The chain recombines TRBV28 with TRBJ1-2, with TRBD1 identical over 8 bases. The receptor's source is a woman under 30 in good health. Sequencing input: blood. This CDR3 is CASRNERTGPRGYTF. DNA of the CDR3: TGTGCCAGCAGGAACGAACGGACAGGGCCACGGGGCTACACCTTC.